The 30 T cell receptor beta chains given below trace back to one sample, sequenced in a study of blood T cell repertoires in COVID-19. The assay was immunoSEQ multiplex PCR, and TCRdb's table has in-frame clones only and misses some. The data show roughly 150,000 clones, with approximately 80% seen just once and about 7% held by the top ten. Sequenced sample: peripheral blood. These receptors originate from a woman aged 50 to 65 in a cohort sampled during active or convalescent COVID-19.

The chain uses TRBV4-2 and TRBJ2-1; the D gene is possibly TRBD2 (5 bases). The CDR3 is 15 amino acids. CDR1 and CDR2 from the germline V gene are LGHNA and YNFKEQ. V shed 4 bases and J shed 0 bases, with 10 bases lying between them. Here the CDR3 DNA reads TGTGCCAGCAGCCGTCATGAGGGCTCCTACAATGAGCAGTTCTTC. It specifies CASSRHEGSYNEQFF.

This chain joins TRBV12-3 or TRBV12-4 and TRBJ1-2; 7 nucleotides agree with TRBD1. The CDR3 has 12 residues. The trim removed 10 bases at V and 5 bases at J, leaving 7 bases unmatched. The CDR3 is CAITTGLYGYTF. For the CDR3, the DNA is TGTGCCATCACGACAGGGTTATATGGCTACACCTTC.

The CDR3 sequence: CASSMGQANTDTQYF. CDR3 bases: TGTGCCAGCAGCATGGGACAGGCGAACACAGATACGCAGTATTTT. The J gene is TRBJ2-3, the V gene TRBV7-7, with 8 bases matching TRBD1. There are 15 residues in the CDR3. CDR1 and CDR2 from the germline V gene are SSHAT and FNYEAQ (reference sequence). J lost 2 bases, V lost 5 bases, and 6 bases had no gene match.

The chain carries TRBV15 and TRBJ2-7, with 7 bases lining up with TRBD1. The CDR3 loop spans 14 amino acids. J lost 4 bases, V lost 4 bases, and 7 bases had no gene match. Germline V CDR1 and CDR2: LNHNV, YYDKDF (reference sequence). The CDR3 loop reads CATSIPGGGYEQYF. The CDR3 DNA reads TGTGCCACCAGCATCCCAGGGGGTGGGTACGAGCAGTACTTC.

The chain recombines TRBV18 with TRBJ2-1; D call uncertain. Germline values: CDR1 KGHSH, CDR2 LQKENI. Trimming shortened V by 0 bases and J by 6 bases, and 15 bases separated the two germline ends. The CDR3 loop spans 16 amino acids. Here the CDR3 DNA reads TGTGCCAGCTCACCACCAACTACCTTTCAGCTCAATGAGCAGTTCTTC. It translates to CASSPPTTFQLNEQFF.

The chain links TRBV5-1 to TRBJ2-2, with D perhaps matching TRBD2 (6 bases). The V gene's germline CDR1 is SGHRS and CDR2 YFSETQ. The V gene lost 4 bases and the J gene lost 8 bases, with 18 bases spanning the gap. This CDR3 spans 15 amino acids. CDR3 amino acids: CASSAGPTTKGELFF. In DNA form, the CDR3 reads TGCGCCAGCAGCGCGGGACCCACGACAAAGGGGGAGCTGTTTTTT.

The CDR3 nucleotides are TGTGCCATCAGAGCGACAGGGGGCTGGACTGAAGCTTTCTTT. Protein sequence: CAIRATGGWTEAFF. The chain has TRBV10-3 and TRBJ1-1; 10 bases fit TRBD1. This CDR3 is 14 amino acids long. The V segment lost 6 bases and the J segment 5 bases; nucleotides outside the gene matches: 6. Germline V gene sequence: CDR1 ENHRY, CDR2 SYGVKD.

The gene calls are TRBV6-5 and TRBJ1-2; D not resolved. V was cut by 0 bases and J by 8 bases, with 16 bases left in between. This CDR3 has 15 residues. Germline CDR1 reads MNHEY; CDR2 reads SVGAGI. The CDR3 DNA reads TGTGCCAGCAGTTACTCGAGTCCCGACCCCGGGGGCTACACCTTC. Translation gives CASSYSSPDPGGYTF.

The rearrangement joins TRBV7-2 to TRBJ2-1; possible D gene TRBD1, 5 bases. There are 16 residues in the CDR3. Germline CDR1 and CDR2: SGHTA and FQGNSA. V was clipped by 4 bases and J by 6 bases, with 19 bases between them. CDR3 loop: CASSSFIGVYGNEQFF. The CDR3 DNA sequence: TGTGCCAGCAGCTCATTCATAGGGGTGTATGGCAATGAGCAGTTCTTC.

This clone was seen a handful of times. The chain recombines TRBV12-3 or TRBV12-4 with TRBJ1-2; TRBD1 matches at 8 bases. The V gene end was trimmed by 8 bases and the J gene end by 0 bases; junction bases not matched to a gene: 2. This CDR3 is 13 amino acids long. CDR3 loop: CASRQGTNYGYTF. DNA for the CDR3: TGTGCCAGCCGACAGGGGACTAACTATGGCTACACCTTC.

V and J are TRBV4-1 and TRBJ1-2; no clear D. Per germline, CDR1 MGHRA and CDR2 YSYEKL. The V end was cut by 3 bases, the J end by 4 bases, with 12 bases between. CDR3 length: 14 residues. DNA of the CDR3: TGCGCCAGCAGCCAGGGTCAGGCCATCTATGGCTACACCTTC. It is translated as CASSQGQAIYGYTF.

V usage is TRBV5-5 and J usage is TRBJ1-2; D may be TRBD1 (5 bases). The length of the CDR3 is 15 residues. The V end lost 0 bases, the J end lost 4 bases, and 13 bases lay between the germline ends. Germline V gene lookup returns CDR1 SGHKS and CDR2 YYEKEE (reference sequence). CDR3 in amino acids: CASSLAAPQGYGYTF. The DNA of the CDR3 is TGTGCCAGCAGCTTGGCCGCACCCCAGGGCTATGGCTACACCTTC.

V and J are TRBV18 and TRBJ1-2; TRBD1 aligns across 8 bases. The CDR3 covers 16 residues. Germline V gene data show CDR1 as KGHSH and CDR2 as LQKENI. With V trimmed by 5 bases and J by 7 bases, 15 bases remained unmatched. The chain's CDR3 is CASSFNYGTGESGYTF. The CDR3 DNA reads TGTGCCAGCTCATTTAACTACGGGACAGGCGAAAGTGGCTACACCTTC.

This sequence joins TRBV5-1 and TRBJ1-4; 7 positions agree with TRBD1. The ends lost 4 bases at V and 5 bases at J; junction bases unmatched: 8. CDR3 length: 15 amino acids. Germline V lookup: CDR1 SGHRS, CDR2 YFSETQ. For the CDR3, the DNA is TGCGCCAGCAGCCTTGATCGGACAGGAAATGAAAAACTGTTTTTT. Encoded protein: CASSLDRTGNEKLFF.

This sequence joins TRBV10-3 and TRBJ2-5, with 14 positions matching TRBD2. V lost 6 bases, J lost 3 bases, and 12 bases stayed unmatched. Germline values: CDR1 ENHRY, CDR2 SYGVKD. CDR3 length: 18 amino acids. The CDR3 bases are TGTGCCATCAGCACCGGGACTAGCGGGGGTTACGACAAAGAGACCCAGTACTTC. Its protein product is CAISTGTSGGYDKETQYF.

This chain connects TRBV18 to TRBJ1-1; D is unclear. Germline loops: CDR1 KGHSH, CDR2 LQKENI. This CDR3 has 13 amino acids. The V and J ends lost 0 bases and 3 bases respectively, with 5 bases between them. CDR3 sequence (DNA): TGTGCCAGCTCACCACCCTCAGACACTGAAGCTTTCTTT. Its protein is CASSPPSDTEAFF.

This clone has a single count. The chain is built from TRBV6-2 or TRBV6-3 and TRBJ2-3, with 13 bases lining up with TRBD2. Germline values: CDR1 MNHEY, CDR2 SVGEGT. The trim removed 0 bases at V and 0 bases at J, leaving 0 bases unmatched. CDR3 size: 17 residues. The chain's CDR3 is CASSYSTSGGSTDTQYF. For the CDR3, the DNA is TGTGCCAGCAGTTACTCGACTAGCGGGGGGAGCACAGATACGCAGTATTTT.

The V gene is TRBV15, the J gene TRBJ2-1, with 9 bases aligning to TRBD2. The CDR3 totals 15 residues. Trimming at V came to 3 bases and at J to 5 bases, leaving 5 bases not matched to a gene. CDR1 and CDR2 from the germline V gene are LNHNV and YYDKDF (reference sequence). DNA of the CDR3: TGTGCCACCAGCAGGGGGACTAGCAGGGACAATGAGCAGTTCTTC. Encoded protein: CATSRGTSRDNEQFF.

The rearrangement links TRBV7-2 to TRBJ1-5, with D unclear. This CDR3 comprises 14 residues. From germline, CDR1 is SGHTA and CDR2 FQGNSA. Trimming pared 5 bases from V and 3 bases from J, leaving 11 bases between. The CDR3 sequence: CASSRNSNNQPQHF. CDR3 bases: TGTGCCAGCAGCCGTAACAGTAACAATCAGCCCCAGCATTTT. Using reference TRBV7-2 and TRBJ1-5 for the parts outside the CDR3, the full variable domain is GAGVSQSPSNKVTEKGKDVELRCDPISGHTALYWYRQSLGQGLEFLIYFQGNSAPDKSGLPSDRFSAERTGGSVSTLTIQRTQQEDSAVYLCASSRNSNNQPQHFGDGTRLSIL.

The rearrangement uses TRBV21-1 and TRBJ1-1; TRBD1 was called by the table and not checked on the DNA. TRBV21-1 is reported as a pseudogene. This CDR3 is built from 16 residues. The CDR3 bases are TGTGCCAGCAGCAAAGCACAGGTTACTATGAACACTGAAGCTTTCTTT. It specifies CASSKAQVTMNTEAFF.

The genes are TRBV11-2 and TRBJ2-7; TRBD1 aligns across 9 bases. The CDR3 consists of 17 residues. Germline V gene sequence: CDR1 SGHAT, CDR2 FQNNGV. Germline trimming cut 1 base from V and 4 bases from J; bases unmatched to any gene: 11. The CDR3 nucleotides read TGTGCCAGCAGCTTAGCATCCCGGGACAGGGTAAGGTACGAGCAGTACTTC. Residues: CASSLASRDRVRYEQYF.

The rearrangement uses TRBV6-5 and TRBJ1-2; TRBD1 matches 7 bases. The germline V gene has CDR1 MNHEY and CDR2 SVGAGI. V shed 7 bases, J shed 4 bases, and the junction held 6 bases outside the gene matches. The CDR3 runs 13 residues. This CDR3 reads CASNRDRAYGYTF. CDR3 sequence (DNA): TGTGCCAGCAACCGAGACAGGGCCTATGGCTACACCTTC.

CDR3 protein: CAWRVRTGRLGTEAFF. CDR3 sequence (DNA): TGTGCCTGGAGGGTTAGGACAGGGCGGTTGGGCACTGAAGCTTTCTTT. The V gene is TRBV30, the J gene TRBJ1-1; 8 positions match TRBD1. J gave up 4 bases and V 3 bases, and 13 bases lay outside the gene matches. Germline loops: CDR1 GTSNPN, CDR2 SVGIG (reference sequence). CDR3 size: 16 residues. The complete variable domain, with remaining parts taken from reference TRBV30 and TRBJ1-1, reads SQTIHQWPATLVQPVGSPLSLECTVEGTSNPNLYWYRQAAGRGLQLLFYSVGIGQISSEVPQNLSASRPQDRQFILSSKKLLLSDSGFYLCAWRVRTGRLGTEAFFGQGTRLTVV.

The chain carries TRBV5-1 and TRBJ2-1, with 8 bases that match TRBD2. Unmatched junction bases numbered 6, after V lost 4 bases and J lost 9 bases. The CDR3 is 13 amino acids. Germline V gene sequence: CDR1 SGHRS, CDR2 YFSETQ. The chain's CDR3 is CASSPRLASEQFF. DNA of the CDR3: TGCGCCAGCAGCCCCCGACTAGCGTCTGAGCAGTTCTTC.

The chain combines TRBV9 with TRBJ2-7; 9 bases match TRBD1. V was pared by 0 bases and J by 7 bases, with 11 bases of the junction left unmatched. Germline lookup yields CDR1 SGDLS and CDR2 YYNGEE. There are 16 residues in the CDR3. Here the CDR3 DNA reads TGTGCCAGCAGCGTAGCCCCCTGGGGACAGGGCTCAGAGCAGTACTTC. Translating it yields CASSVAPWGQGSEQYF.

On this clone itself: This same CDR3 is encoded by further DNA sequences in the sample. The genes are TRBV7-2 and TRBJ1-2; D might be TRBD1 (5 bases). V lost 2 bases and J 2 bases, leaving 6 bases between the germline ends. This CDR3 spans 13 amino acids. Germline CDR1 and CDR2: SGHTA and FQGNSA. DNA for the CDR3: TGTGCCAGCAGCTTACAGGGAAACTATGGCTACACCTTC. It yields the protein CASSLQGNYGYTF.

The CDR3 loop is CASSIWQGANQPQHF. The CDR3 DNA sequence: TGTGCCAGTAGTATATGGCAGGGGGCCAATCAGCCCCAGCATTTT. This chain uses TRBV19 with TRBJ1-5; 8 bases agree with TRBD1. Trimming took 2 bases from V and 3 from J; bases not matched to a gene: 3. The CDR3 runs 15 residues. Germline loops: CDR1 LNHDA, CDR2 SQIVND (reference sequence). Drawing the rest from reference TRBV19 and TRBJ1-5, the complete variable domain is DGGITQSPKYLFRKEGQNVTLSCEQNLNHDAMYWYRQDPGQGLRLIYYSQIVNDFQKGDIAEGYSVSREKKESFPLTVTSAQKNPTAFYLCASSIWQGANQPQHFGDGTRLSIL.

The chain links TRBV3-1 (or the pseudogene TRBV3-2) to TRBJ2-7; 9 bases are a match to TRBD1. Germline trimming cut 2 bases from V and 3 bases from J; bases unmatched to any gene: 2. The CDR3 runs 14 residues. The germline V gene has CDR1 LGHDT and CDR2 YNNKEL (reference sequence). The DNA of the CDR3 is TGTGCCAGCAGCCAAACGACAGGGGGCTACGAGCAGTACTTC. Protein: CASSQTTGGYEQYF.

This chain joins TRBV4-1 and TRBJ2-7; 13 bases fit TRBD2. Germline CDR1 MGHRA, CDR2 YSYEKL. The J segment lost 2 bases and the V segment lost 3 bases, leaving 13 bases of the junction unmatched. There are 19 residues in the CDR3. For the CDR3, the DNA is TGCGCCAGCAGCCAGATCCAAAGACTAGCGGGGGGACTACCCTACGAGCAGTACTTC. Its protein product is CASSQIQRLAGGLPYEQYF.

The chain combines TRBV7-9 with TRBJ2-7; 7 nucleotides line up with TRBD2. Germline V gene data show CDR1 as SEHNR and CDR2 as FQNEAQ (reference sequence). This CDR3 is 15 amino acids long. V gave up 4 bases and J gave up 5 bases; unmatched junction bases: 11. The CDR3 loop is CASSWNPGREDEQYF. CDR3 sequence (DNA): TGTGCCAGCAGCTGGAACCCGGGACGGGAGGACGAGCAGTACTTC.